This T cell receptor beta chain was recovered during a study of early T cells in non-severe SARS-CoV-2 infection. Turning to the study itself: The chains were unpaired, and the sequenced material was bulk RNA from unsorted whole blood.

General observations from the study: CD4 and private specificities were missed by VDJdb matching, which favored anti-spike CD8 responses.

Attachment of unique molecular identifiers was made to individual cDNA molecules. From the 5' RACE reads, TCRdb called clonotypes with MiXCR, one entry per CDR3 protein. This table has roughly 40,000 distinct CDR3 sequences, approximately 4.8% appearing once. There are a few counts of this clonotype. Its antigen is not known. The ends were cut back, 5 bases at V and 3 bases at J, with 22 bases in the middle. Per the germline V gene, CDR1 is LGHDT and CDR2 is YNNKEL (reference sequence). CDR3 length: 18 residues. This receptor was identified in an adult who was a healthcare worker with PCR-confirmed SARS-CoV-2 infection or an uninfected control (not recorded which). Material: whole blood. This chain links TRBV3-1 with TRBJ2-2, with a possible D match to TRBD2 (6 bases). The CDR3 sequence: CASSKFPGEPGDTGELFF. The CDR3 DNA reads TGTGCCAGCAGCAAATTTCCGGGGGAACCTGGGGACACCGGGGAGCTGTTTTTT.